This T cell receptor (beta chain) was found in a study of cytomegalovirus exposure and HLA in healthy donors. Study conclusions and caveats: Previously analyzed data showed that most TCR beta V segments were productive at a frequency of about 90% or about 30%.

It was with 60 Vbeta and 13 Jbeta primers that the PCR ran. Libraries were prepared by immunoSEQ multiplex PCR; TCRdb keeps only in-frame clonotypes and omits some of them. This sample has 110,000 or so clones, with 70% to 80% found just once. The CDR3 sequence is 14 residues long. The germline gives CDR1 MNHNS, CDR2 SASEGT. V was trimmed by 7 bases and J by 3 bases, leaving 16 bases between them. Note on this clone: Its antigen remains unknown.

The sequenced material came from PBMCs. The TCR originated in a female donor in good health and CMV-seronegative. J is TRBJ2-7 and V is TRBV6-1, with D perhaps matching TRBD2 (6 bases). As DNA, the CDR3 is TGTGCCAGCACCCAACCGGGGGTTCTCTACGAGCAGTACTTC. Translating it yields CASTQPGVLYEQYF.